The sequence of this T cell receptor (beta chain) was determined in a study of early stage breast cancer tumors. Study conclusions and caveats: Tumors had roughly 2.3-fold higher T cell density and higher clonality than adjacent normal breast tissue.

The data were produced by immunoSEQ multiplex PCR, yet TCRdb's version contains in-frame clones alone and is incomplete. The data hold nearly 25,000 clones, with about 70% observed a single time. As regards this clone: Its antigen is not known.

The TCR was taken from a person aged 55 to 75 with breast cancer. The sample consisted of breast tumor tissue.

The CDR3 DNA reads as TGTGCCAGCAGCTTGCCCGGGTCTGGGGCCAACGTCCTGACTTTC. Translation: CASSLPGSGANVLTF. The chain employs TRBV5-6 and TRBJ2-6; no reliable D call. Trimming took 1 base from V and 1 from J, leaving 6 bases between them. CDR1 SGHDT and CDR2 YYEEEE come from the germline V gene. CDR3 length: 15 amino acids.